This T cell receptor beta chain was observed in a study of T cells in narcolepsy. Study overall: Healthy controls were enrolled alongside patients with narcolepsy type 1 or type 2.

Per germline, CDR1 SEHNR and CDR2 FQNEAQ (reference sequence). The CDR3 spans 12 residues. V trimming: 3 bases; J trimming: 8 bases; junction bases outside the gene matches: 1. Whole-study findings and limits: Comparing one patient's CSF and blood CD4+ clonotypes highlighted HCRT- and TRIB2-specific autoreactive clonotypes. Reportedly, autoreactive clonotypes were serially detected in patients' blood but not controls'.

Comments on this clone: Its target is unknown.

Sequencing was performed with immunoSEQ multiplex PCR; in TCRdb, only in-frame clones are kept and a portion is missing. The data show some 16,000 clones, around 77% seen once. The sequencing input was CD45RA- memory CD8+ T cells from PBMCs. The chain carries TRBV7-9 and TRBJ2-4, with 7 bases lining up with TRBD1. This receptor was taken from a human donor with narcolepsy. The CDR3 DNA sequence: TGTGCCAGCAGCTTTGACAGGGACATTCAGTACTTC. It translates to CASSFDRDIQYF.